These 25 T cell receptor beta chains came from one sample sequenced in a study of glioma-infiltrating T cells. TCR alpha and beta CDR3 regions were amplified from RNA using iRepertoire nested multiplex PCR. TCRdb reanalysed the multiplex PCR reads using MiXCR and keeps one entry per CDR3 protein. The sample holds 3,000 to 4,000 distinct CDR3 sequences, approximately 83% seen once. Source material: glioma tissue, nonneoplastic brain tissue, or PBMCs (not recorded which). The source is a human donor with low-grade glioma or glioblastoma, undergoing nonglioma brain surgery, or in good health (not recorded which).

Comments on this clonotype: This beta chain is a stray sequence in a library constructed for alpha chains; its clone size is not meaningful. The chain has TRBV6-2 or TRBV6-3 and TRBJ1-1, with unresolved D. V lost 0 bases and J 0 bases, leaving 5 bases between the germline ends. The CDR3 has 14 amino acids. Germline assignment: CDR1 MNHEY and CDR2 SVGEGT. CDR3 residues: CASSYSTVNTEAFF. CDR3 nucleotide sequence: TGTGCCAGCAGTTACTCGACCGTGAACACTGAAGCTTTCTTT.

With regard to this clonotype: The size of this beta chain means little, since it is a stray read in a library made for alpha chains. V is TRBV4-1 and J is TRBJ2-5; 13 positions agree with TRBD2. Germline CDR1 reads MGHRA; CDR2 reads YSYEKL. V shed 0 bases, J shed 2 bases, and the junction held 3 bases outside the gene matches. This CDR3 is 17 amino acids long. CDR3 protein: CASSQEGLAGKQETQYF. Here the CDR3 DNA reads TGCGCCAGCAGCCAAGAGGGACTAGCGGGGAAACAAGAGACCCAGTACTTC.

About this clonotype itself: Being off target in a library aimed at alpha chains, this beta chain has a size of little meaning. The chain employs TRBV6-2 or TRBV6-3 and TRBJ2-3; 7 positions agree with TRBD1. This CDR3 is 15 amino acids long. V shed 2 bases, J shed 3 bases, and the junction held 5 bases outside the gene matches. CDR1 and CDR2 from the germline V gene are MNHEY and SVGEGT. DNA for the CDR3: TGTGCCAGCAGTTACAACAGGGGTTGGACAGATACGCAGTATTTT. It encodes CASSYNRGWTDTQYF.

This clonotype appeared a few times. The library was built for alpha chains, so this beta chain is an off-target read and its size means little. The chain carries TRBV9 and TRBJ2-7; 11 bases align to TRBD1. Germline V gene sequence: CDR1 SGDLS, CDR2 YYNGEE. V shed 1 base, J shed 1 base, and the junction held 4 bases outside the gene matches. The CDR3 extends over 16 amino acids. CDR3 nucleotides: TGTGCCAGCAGCGTATCCGGGACAGGGGGATCCTACGAGCAGTACTTC. It encodes CASSVSGTGGSYEQYF.

In the case of this clonotype: This beta chain represents an off-target read in a library built for alpha chains; its size is of limited meaning. This chain links TRBV2 with TRBJ2-3; 9 nucleotides line up with TRBD2. V lost 8 bases to trimming and J lost 7 bases; unmatched junction nucleotides: 16. This CDR3 is built from 16 residues. Germline CDR1 and CDR2: SNHLY and FYNNEI. The CDR3 region is CASCLTLAGLSYTQYF. Here the CDR3 DNA reads TGTGCCAGCTGTTTAACACTAGCGGGTTTATCGTATACGCAGTATTTT.

With respect to this clonotype: The size of this beta chain means little, since it is a stray read in a library made for alpha chains. The chain recombines TRBV27 with TRBJ2-7; D is ambiguous. V was pared by 3 bases and J by 0 bases, with 9 bases between. Germline assignment: CDR1 MNHEY and CDR2 SMNVEV (reference sequence). The CDR3 spans 14 residues. The CDR3 spells CASSFGRLSYEQYF. CDR3 sequence (DNA): TGTGCCAGCAGTTTCGGAAGGCTCTCCTACGAGCAGTACTTC.

The sample holds one count of this clonotype. A library made for alpha chains picked up this beta chain off target, so its size means little. The chain employs TRBV7-2 and TRBJ2-7; TRBD2 agrees at 7 bases. Germline V gene lookup returns CDR1 SGHTA and CDR2 FQGNSA. V lost 3 bases, J lost 5 bases, and 4 bases stayed unmatched. The CDR3 totals 13 residues. The CDR3 here is CASSLQRDHEQYF. Written as DNA, the CDR3 is TGTGCCAGCAGCTTGCAGCGGGACCACGAGCAGTACTTC.

Remarks on this clonotype: The library was prepared for alpha chains; this beta chain is a stray read, so its frequency means little. The chain joins TRBV4-1 to TRBJ2-3, with D possibly matching TRBD1 (6 bases). Trimming left V 1 base short and J 7 bases short, with 9 bases between. CDR3 length equals 13 residues. Germline values: CDR1 MGHRA, CDR2 YSYEKL. The CDR3 DNA is TGCGCCAGCAGCCAAGTACAGGGTAATACGCAGTATTTT. Translated, it gives CASSQVQGNTQYF.

In regard to this clonotype: A library made for alpha chains picked up this beta chain off target, so its size means little. The rearrangement uses TRBV6-6 and TRBJ2-1, with TRBD2 matching 12 bases. The junction had 1 base not matched to a gene; V was cut back by 2 bases and J by 5 bases. The CDR3 has 15 amino acids. Germline V gives CDR1 MNHNY, CDR2 SVGAGI (reference sequence). This CDR3 is CASSYGLAGNNEQFF. As DNA, the CDR3 is TGTGCCAGCAGTTACGGACTAGCGGGGAACAATGAGCAGTTCTTC.

Note on this clonotype: Mismatch with germline at one junction end may stem from a read error. The library was built for alpha chains, so this beta chain is an off-target read and its size means little. This rearrangement joins TRBV7-2 to TRBJ2-3; D possibly corresponds to TRBD1 (5 bases). Germline V CDR1 and CDR2: SGHTA, FQGNSA. The CDR3 contains 16 residues. The CDR3 bases are TGTGCCAGCAGCTTAGTACAGGAGAGACACACAGGTACGCAGTATTTT. Translation: CASSLVQERHTGTQYF.

Regarding this clonotype: This beta chain is an off-target read within a library intended for alpha chains, so its frequency means little. This chain uses TRBV20-1 with TRBJ2-5; 7 nucleotides match TRBD1. The V segment lost 6 bases and the J segment 4 bases; nucleotides outside the gene matches: 5. There are 12 residues in the CDR3. Germline CDR1 reads DFQATT; CDR2 reads SNEGSKA (reference sequence). The CDR3 DNA follows: TGCAGTGCCACACAGGGGCTAGAGACCCAGTACTTC. Its protein is CSATQGLETQYF.

With respect to this clonotype: Since it is a stray read in a library aimed at alpha chains, this beta chain has a size that is not meaningful. The rearrangement uses TRBV29-1 and TRBJ2-5, with a possible D match to TRBD1 (5 bases). Germline-derived CDR1 and CDR2 are SQVTM and ANQGSEA. The V end lost 3 bases, the J end lost 5 bases, and 13 bases lay between the germline ends. The CDR3 runs to 13 residues. This chain's CDR3 is CSVDSGFQETQYF. CDR3 sequence (DNA): TGCAGCGTTGATTCAGGGTTTCAGGAGACCCAGTACTTC.

In regard to this clonotype: A library prepared for alpha chains yielded this beta chain as an off-target read; its size is of little meaning. The chain combines TRBV12-3 or TRBV12-4 with TRBJ1-2; D is uncertain. The length of the CDR3 is 13 residues. Deletions cut 3 bases from V and 8 bases from J, with 13 bases between. In nucleotides, the CDR3 is TGTGCCAGCAGTTTCCGGGTCATGGGGGGCTACACCTTC. It encodes CASSFRVMGGYTF.

Note on this clonotype: This beta chain lies outside the target of a library built for alpha chains; its clone size means little. The chain uses TRBV28 and TRBJ2-1, with 7 bases aligning to TRBD2. With 8 bases clipped from V and 8 bases from J, the junction kept 12 bases outside the gene matches. The CDR3 sequence is 14 residues long. The germline CDR1 and CDR2 sequences are MDHEN and SYDVKM. CDR3 region: CASRRGEVIDEQFF. The CDR3 nucleotides are TGTGCCAGCCGCCGGGGGGAGGTTATCGATGAGCAGTTCTTC.

As to this clonotype: This beta chain appears as a stray read in a library generated for alpha chains; its size is not informative. The chain couples TRBV6-2 or TRBV6-3 to TRBJ2-5; D gene ambiguous. The V gene's germline CDR1 is MNHEY and CDR2 SVGEGT. The CDR3 is 11 residues long. V lost 5 bases to trimming and J lost 2 bases, with 3 bases between them. The CDR3 loop is CASSGQETQYF. The CDR3, as DNA: TGTGCCAGCAGTGGTCAAGAGACCCAGTACTTC.

As for this clonotype: This beta chain lies outside the target of a library built for alpha chains; its clone size means little. This rearrangement joins TRBV4-1 to TRBJ1-1, with D possibly being TRBD1 (6 bases). Trimming removed 4 bases from V and 6 bases from J, with 15 bases in between. This CDR3 has 14 residues. CDR1 is MGHRA and CDR2 is YSYEKL in the germline V gene. CDR3 amino acids: CASSPEGGASEAFF. CDR3 nucleotide sequence: TGCGCCAGCAGCCCTGAGGGGGGGGCCTCTGAAGCTTTCTTT.

Regarding this clonotype: This beta chain lies outside the target of a library built for alpha chains; its clone size means little. This chain links TRBV20-1 with TRBJ2-5, with a weak D call TRBD1 (6 bases). Per germline, CDR1 DFQATT and CDR2 SNEGSKA (reference sequence). This CDR3 has 11 amino acids. V lost 5 bases, J lost 5 bases, and 9 bases lay in between. CDR3 loop: CSAWTAETQYF. CDR3 coding DNA: TGCAGTGCTTGGACAGCGGAGACCCAGTACTTC.

Points on this clonotype: Since the library was made to target alpha chains, this beta chain is a stray read and its abundance is not meaningful. This CDR3 is CASSPTQSTDTQYF. The CDR3 nucleotides are TGTGCCAGCAGCCCGACCCAGAGCACAGATACGCAGTATTTT. This rearrangement joins TRBV6-1 to TRBJ2-3; D is uncertain. The germline V and J ends were trimmed by 6 bases and 0 bases, with 10 bases remaining between them. The CDR3 covers 14 residues. The germline V gene has CDR1 MNHNS and CDR2 SASEGT.

As concerns this clonotype: As an off-target read in a library built for alpha chains, this beta chain has a frequency of little significance. This chain links TRBV4-1 with TRBJ2-5; tentatively, D is TRBD1 (6 bases). This CDR3 spans 14 amino acids. V gave up 0 bases and J gave up 5 bases, with 10 bases separating them. Germline CDR1 and CDR2: MGHRA and YSYEKL. In nucleotides, the CDR3 is TGCGCCAGCAGCCAAGACAGGGGATTTGAGACCCAGTACTTC. Amino acid sequence: CASSQDRGFETQYF.

To note about this clonotype: This beta chain turned up in a library designed for alpha chains; as an off-target read, its abundance says little. This chain connects TRBV7-2 to TRBJ2-1, with 9 bases aligning to TRBD2. Per germline, CDR1 SGHTA and CDR2 FQGNSA. The CDR3 consists of 15 residues. J was trimmed by 7 bases and V by 5 bases; bases with no gene match: 9. CDR3 in DNA: TGTGCCAGCAGCCCGCTGAGCGGGGGGTCGAATGAGCAGTTCTTC. Its translation: CASSPLSGGSNEQFF.

Remarks on this clonotype: Within a library made for alpha chains, this beta chain is off target, and its count is uninformative. J is TRBJ2-3 and V is TRBV27; maybe TRBD1 (5 bases). V was clipped by 5 bases and J by 2 bases, with 11 bases between them. In germline, CDR1 is MNHEY, CDR2 SMNVEV (reference sequence). This CDR3 is 14 amino acids long. CDR3 DNA sequence: TGTGCCAGCAGTAGACAGAAAATCACAGATACGCAGTATTTT. It specifies CASSRQKITDTQYF.

Of note for this clonotype: Being off target in a library aimed at alpha chains, this beta chain has a size of little meaning. This chain joins TRBV28 and TRBJ2-1, with 11 bases aligning to TRBD2. The CDR3 extends over 14 amino acids. Germline V lookup: CDR1 MDHEN, CDR2 SYDVKM. After removal of 3 bases from V and 9 bases from J, the junction contained 4 bases not matched to a gene. The CDR3 here is CASSFSGGAAEQFF. The CDR3 region has the DNA TGTGCCAGCAGTTTTAGCGGGGGGGCCGCTGAGCAGTTCTTC.

As for this clonotype: The size of this beta chain means little, since it is a stray read in a library made for alpha chains. The rearrangement links TRBV12-3 or TRBV12-4 to TRBJ2-7, with 9 positions matching TRBD2. The V and J ends lost 2 bases and 2 bases, in that order; junction bases with no gene match: 1. The CDR3 spans 14 residues. CDR3 bases: TGTGCCAGCAGTTTATCTAGCGGGACCTACGAGCAGTACTTC. Translated: CASSLSSGTYEQYF.

Note on this clonotype: With the library built for alpha chains, this beta chain is off target and its frequency is not meaningful. CDR3 sequence reads: CSARPTMDSYNEQFF. In DNA, the CDR3 is TGCAGTGCCCGACCTACAATGGACTCCTACAATGAGCAGTTCTTC. The chain has TRBV20-1 and TRBJ2-1; D remains ambiguous. Trimming stripped 6 bases from V and 0 bases from J, with 15 bases between. The CDR3 has 15 amino acids. Germline assignment: CDR1 DFQATT and CDR2 SNEGSKA (reference sequence).

Notes on this clonotype: The library was built for alpha chains, so this beta chain is an off-target read and its size means little. The CDR3 sequence is CASSLAGSTDTQYF. The CDR3 nucleotides read TGTGCCAGCAGCCTAGCGGGGAGCACAGATACGCAGTATTTT. The chain recombines TRBV6-2 or TRBV6-3 with TRBJ2-3, with 9 bases identical to TRBD2. The ends lost 6 bases at V and 0 bases at J; junction bases unmatched: 1. In germline, CDR1 is MNHEY, CDR2 SVGEGT. This CDR3 contains 14 residues.